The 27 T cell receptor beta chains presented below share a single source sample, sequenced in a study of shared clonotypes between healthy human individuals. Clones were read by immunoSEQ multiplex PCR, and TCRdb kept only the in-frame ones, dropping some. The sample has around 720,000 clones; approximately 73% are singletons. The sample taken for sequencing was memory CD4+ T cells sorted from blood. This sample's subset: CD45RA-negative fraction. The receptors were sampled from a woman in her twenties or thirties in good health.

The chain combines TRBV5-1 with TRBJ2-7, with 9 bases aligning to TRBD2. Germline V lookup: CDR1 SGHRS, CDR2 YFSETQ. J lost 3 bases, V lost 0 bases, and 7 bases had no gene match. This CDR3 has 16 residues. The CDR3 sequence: CASSLGVAGAGYEQYF. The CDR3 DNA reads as TGCGCCAGCAGCTTGGGGGTAGCGGGAGCCGGCTACGAGCAGTACTTC.

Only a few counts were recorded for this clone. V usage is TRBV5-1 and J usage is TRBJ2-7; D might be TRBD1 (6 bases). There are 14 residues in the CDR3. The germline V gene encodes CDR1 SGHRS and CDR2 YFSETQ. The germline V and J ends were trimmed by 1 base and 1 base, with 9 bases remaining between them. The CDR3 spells CASSLKDRSYEQYF. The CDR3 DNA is TGCGCCAGCAGCTTGAAAGACAGGTCCTACGAGCAGTACTTC.

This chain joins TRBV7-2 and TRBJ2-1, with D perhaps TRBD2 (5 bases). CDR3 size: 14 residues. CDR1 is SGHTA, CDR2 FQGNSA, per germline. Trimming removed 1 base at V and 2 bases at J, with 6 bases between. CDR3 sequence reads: CASSLGGPYNEQFF. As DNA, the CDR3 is TGTGCCAGCAGCTTAGGCGGGCCCTACAATGAGCAGTTCTTC.

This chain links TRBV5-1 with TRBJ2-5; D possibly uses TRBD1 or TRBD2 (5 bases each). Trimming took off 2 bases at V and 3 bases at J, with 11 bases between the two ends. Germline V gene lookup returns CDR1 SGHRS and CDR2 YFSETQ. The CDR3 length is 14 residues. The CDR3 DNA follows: TGCGCCAGCAGCTTTGGGACGGGGAAAGAGACCCAGTACTTC. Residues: CASSFGTGKETQYF.

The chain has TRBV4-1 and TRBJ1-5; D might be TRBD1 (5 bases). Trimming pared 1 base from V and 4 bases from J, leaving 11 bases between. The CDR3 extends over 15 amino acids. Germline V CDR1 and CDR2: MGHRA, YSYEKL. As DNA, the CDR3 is TGCGCCAGCAGCCAAGCTCTTCGGGGGAATCAGCCCCAGCATTTT. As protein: CASSQALRGNQPQHF.

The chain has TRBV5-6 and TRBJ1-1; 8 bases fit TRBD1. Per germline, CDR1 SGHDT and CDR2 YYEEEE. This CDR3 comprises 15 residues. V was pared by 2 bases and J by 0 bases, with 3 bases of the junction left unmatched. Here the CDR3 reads CASSFGQGLNTEAFF. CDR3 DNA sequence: TGTGCCAGCAGCTTCGGACAGGGATTGAACACTGAAGCTTTCTTT.

The CDR3 spells CASSLVPGTSGYEQYF. As DNA, the CDR3 is TGCGCCAGCAGCTTGGTTCCGGGGACTAGCGGCTACGAGCAGTACTTC. The chain links TRBV5-1 to TRBJ2-7, with 11 nucleotides matching TRBD2. CDR3 length: 16 amino acids. The germline V gene encodes CDR1 SGHRS and CDR2 YFSETQ. After removal of 0 bases from V and 3 bases from J, the junction contained 5 bases not matched to a gene.

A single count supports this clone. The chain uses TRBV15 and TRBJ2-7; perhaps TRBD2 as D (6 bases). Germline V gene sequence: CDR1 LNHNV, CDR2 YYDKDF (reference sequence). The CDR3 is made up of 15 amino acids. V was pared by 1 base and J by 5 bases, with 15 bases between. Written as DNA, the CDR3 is TGTGCCACCAGCAGAGCGGGAGAGCAACAGGACGAGCAGTACTTC. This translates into CATSRAGEQQDEQYF.

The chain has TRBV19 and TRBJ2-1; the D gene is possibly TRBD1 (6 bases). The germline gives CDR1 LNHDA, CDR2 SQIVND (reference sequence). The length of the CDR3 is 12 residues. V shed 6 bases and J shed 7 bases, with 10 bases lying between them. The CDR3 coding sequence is TGTGCCAGTAGCCGACAGGCGAATGAGCAGTTCTTC. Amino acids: CASSRQANEQFF.

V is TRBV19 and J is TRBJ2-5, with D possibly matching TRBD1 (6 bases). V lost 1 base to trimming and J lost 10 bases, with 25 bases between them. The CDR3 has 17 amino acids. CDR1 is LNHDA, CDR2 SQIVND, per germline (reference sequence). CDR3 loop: CASSIGLLQGQVGDQYF. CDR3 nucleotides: TGTGCCAGTAGTATAGGGCTTTTACAGGGCCAAGTAGGTGACCAGTACTTC.

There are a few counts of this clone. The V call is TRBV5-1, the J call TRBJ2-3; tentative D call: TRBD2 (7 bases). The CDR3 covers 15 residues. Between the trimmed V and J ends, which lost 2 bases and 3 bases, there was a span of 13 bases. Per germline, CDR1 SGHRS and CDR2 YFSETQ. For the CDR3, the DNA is TGCGCCAGCAGCTTAGGGGGGACTAAAACAGATACGCAGTATTTT. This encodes CASSLGGTKTDTQYF.

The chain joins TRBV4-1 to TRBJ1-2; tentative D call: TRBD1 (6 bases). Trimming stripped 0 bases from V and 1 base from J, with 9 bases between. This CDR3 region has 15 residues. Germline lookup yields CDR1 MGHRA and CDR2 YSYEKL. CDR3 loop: CASSQEGGNNYGYTF. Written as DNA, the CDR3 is TGCGCCAGCAGCCAAGAGGGGGGCAATAACTATGGCTACACCTTC.

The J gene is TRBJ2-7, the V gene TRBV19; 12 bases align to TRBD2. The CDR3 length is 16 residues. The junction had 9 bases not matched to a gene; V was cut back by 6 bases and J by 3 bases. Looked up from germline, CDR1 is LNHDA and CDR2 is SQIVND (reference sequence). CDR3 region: CASSDNTSGRRYEQYF. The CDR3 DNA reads TGTGCCAGTAGCGACAATACTAGCGGGAGGCGCTACGAGCAGTACTTC.

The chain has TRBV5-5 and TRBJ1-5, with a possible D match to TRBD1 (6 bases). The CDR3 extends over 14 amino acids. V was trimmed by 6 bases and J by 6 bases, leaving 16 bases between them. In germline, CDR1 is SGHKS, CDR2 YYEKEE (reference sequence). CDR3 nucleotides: TGTGCCAGCACCCCGGTGGGGGGCCGTCAGCCCCAGCATTTT. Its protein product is CASTPVGGRQPQHF. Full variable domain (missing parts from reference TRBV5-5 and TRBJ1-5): DAGVTQSPTHLIKTRGQQVTLRCSPISGHKSVSWYQQVLGQGPQFIFQYYEKEERGRGNFPDRFSARQFPNYSSELNVNALLLGDSALYLCASTPVGGRQPQHFGDGTRLSIL.

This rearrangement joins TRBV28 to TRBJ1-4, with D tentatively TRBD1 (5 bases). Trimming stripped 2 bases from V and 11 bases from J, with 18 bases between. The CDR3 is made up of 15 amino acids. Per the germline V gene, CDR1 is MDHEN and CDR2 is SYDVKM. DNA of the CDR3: TGTGCCAGCAGTTTAGGGTCCCAGGGTTCCGTGAAACTGTTTTTT. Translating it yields CASSLGSQGSVKLFF. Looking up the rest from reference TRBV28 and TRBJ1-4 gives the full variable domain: DVKVTQSSRYLVKRTGEKVFLECVQDMDHENMFWYRQDPGLGLRLIYFSYDVKMKEKGDIPEGYSVSREKKERFSLILESASTNQTSMYLCASSLGSQGSVKLFFGSGTQLSVL.

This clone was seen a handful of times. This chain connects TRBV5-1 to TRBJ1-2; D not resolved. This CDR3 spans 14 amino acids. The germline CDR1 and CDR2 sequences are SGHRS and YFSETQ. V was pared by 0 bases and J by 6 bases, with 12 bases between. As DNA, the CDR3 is TGCGCCAGCAGCTTGGAGAGGTTCTACGATGGCTACACCTTC. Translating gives CASSLERFYDGYTF.

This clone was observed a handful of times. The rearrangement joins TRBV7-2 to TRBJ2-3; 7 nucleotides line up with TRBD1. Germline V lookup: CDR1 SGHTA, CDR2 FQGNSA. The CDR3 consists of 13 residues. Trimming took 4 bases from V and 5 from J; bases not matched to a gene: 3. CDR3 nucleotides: TGTGCCAGCAGCTGGGACAGAAAAGATACGCAGTATTTT. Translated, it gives CASSWDRKDTQYF.

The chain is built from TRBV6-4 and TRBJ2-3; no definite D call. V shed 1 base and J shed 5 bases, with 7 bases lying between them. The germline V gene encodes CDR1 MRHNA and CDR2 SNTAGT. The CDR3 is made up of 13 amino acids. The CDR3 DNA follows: TGTGCCAGCAGTGACTACCTAGGAGATACGCAGTATTTT. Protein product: CASSDYLGDTQYF.

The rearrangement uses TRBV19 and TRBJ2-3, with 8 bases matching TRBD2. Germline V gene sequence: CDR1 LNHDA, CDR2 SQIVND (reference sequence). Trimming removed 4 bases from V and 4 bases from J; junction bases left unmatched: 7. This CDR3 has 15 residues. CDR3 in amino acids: CASSTLAGTADTQYF. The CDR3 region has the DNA TGTGCCAGTAGTACATTAGCGGGAACGGCAGATACGCAGTATTTT.

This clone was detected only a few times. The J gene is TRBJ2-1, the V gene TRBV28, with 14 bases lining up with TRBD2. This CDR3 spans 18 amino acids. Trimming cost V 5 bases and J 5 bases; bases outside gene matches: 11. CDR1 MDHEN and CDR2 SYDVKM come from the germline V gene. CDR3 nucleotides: TGTGCCAGCAGTCCCCAACCTCGGACTAGCGGGAGGAACAATGAGCAGTTCTTC. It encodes CASSPQPRTSGRNNEQFF.

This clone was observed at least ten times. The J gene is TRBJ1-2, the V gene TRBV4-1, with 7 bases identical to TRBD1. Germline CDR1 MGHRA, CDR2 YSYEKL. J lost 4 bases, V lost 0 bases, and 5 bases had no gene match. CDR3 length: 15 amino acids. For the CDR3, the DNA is TGCGCCAGCAGCCAAGATGCAGGGGGTATCTATGGCTACACCTTC. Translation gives CASSQDAGGIYGYTF.

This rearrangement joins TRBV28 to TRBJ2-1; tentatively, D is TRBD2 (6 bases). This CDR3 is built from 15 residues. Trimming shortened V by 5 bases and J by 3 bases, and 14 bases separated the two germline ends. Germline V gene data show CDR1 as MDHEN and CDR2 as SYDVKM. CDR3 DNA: TGTGCCAGCAGTGAAAGCCGGGGGTACTACAATGAGCAGTTCTTC. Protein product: CASSESRGYYNEQFF.

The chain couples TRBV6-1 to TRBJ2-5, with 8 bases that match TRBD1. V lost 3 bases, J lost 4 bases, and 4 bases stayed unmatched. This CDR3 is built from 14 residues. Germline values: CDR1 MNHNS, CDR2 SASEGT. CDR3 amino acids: CASSDRTGRETQYF. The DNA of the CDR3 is TGTGCCAGCAGTGACCGGACAGGGAGAGAGACCCAGTACTTC.

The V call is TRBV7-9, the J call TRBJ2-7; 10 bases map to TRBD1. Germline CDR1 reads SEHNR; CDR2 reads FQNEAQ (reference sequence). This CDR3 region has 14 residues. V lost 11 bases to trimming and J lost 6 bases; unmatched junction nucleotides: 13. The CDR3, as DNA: TGTGCCCTCACGGGCGGGACAGGGGTCTTCGAGCAGTACTTC. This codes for CALTGGTGVFEQYF.

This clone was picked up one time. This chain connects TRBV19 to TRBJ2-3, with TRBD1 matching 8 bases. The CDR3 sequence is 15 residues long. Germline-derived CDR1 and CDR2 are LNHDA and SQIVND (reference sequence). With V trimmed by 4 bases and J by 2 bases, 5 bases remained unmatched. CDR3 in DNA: TGTGCCAGTAGTAGGACAGGGTACTACACAGATACGCAGTATTTT. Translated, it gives CASSRTGYYTDTQYF.

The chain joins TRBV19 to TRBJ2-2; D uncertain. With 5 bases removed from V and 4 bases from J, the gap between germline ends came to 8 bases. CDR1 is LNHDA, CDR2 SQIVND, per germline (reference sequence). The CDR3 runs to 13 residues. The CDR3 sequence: CASSLYITGELFF. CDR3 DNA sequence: TGTGCCAGTAGTCTGTACATCACCGGGGAGCTGTTTTTT.

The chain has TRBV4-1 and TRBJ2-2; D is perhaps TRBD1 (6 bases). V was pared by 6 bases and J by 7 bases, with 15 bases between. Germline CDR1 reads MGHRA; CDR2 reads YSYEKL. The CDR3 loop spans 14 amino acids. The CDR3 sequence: CASSQPRGSGELFF. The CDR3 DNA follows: TGCGCCAGCAGTCAGCCTAGGGGGAGCGGGGAGCTGTTTTTT.